This is a list of T cell receptor beta chains from one sample in a study of T cells after posttransplantation cyclophosphamide. Repertoires were generated with immunoSEQ multiplex PCR, while TCRdb's copy carries only in-frame clones and drops some. Sampling found 30,000 or so clones, none seen once. Sequences were obtained from PBMCs. The receptor set was obtained from a woman aged 60 to 75 in good health, CMV-negative, and a related stem cell transplant donor. Each CDR3 is given with its conserved first and last residue. Fields, in order: CDR3 DNA, CDR3 protein, CDR3 length, D gene, clone size, J gene, V gene. The D gene is left open where the match is weak. Clone size, where shown, is once, few, many, or a class for clones that have expanded.

CDR3nt: TGTGCCAGCAGCACAACGGGACAGGGACGGAAGCAGTACTTC
CDR3aa: CASSTTGQGRKQYF
len: 14
d_gene: TRBD1
abundance: many
j_gene: TRBJ2-7
v_gene: TRBV7-9

CDR3nt: TGTGCCAGCAGCTTGGGACAGAAGGATGAGCAGTTCTTC
CDR3aa: CASSLGQKDEQFF
len: 13
d_gene: NA
abundance: many
j_gene: TRBJ2-1
v_gene: TRBV5-4

CDR3nt: TGTGCCAGCAGCGTCATACAAACCGGGGAGCTGTTTTTT
CDR3aa: CASSVIQTGELFF
len: 13
d_gene: NA
abundance: few
j_gene: TRBJ2-2
v_gene: TRBV5-6

CDR3nt: TGTGCCAGCAGCGGGCCATGGACTAGCGGTAGCACAGATACGCAGTATTTT
CDR3aa: CASSGPWTSGSTDTQYF
len: 17
d_gene: TRBD2
abundance: NA
j_gene: TRBJ2-3
v_gene: TRBV9

CDR3nt: TGCAGCGGTCTACTAGCGGGAGTTTACAATGAGCAGTTCTTC
CDR3aa: CSGLLAGVYNEQFF
len: 14
d_gene: TRBD2
abundance: NA
j_gene: TRBJ2-1
v_gene: TRBV29-1

CDR3nt: TGTGCCAGCAGTTCAAACCTGGGACAGCTCACCGGGGAGCTGTTTTTT
CDR3aa: CASSSNLGQLTGELFF
len: 16
d_gene: TRBD1
abundance: many
j_gene: TRBJ2-2
v_gene: TRBV27

CDR3nt: TGTGCCAGCAGCCCCCCGACAGTTGATCGACGCACAGATACGCAGTATTTT
CDR3aa: CASSPPTVDRRTDTQYF
len: 17
d_gene: NA
abundance: many
j_gene: TRBJ2-3
v_gene: TRBV7-8

CDR3nt: TGCAGAGTGGGGGGGAAAAATGAGCAGTTCTTC
CDR3aa: CRVGGKNEQFF
len: 11
d_gene: TRBD2
abundance: NA
j_gene: TRBJ2-1
v_gene: TRBV20-1

CDR3nt: TGTGCCAGCAGTTACTCGGGCAGCGGGAGAGCCTACGAGCAGTACTTC
CDR3aa: CASSYSGSGRAYEQYF
len: 16
d_gene: TRBD2
abundance: many
j_gene: TRBJ2-7
v_gene: TRBV6-5

CDR3nt: TGTGCCAGCTCATTGCGGGAGGGCTACGAGCAGTACTTC
CDR3aa: CASSLREGYEQYF
len: 13
d_gene: TRBD2
abundance: many
j_gene: TRBJ2-7
v_gene: TRBV18

CDR3nt: TGTGCCAGCTCACCGAACAAGAAAGAGACCCAGTACTTC
CDR3aa: CASSPNKKETQYF
len: 13
d_gene: NA
abundance: many
j_gene: TRBJ2-5
v_gene: TRBV18

CDR3nt: TGTGCCAGCAGCTATCAAACAGGGAATGGAAACACCATATATTTT
CDR3aa: CASSYQTGNGNTIYF
len: 15
d_gene: NA
abundance: many
j_gene: TRBJ1-3
v_gene: TRBV7-2

CDR3nt: TGTGCCAGCAGCCCCCCGGAGACCCAGTACTTC
CDR3aa: CASSPPETQYF
len: 11
d_gene: NA
abundance: many
j_gene: TRBJ2-5
v_gene: TRBV7-9

CDR3nt: TGTGCCACCTCTACTCGACAGGGGGCTAGAGAGACCCAGTACTTC
CDR3aa: CATSTRQGARETQYF
len: 15
d_gene: TRBD1
abundance: many
j_gene: TRBJ2-5
v_gene: TRBV24-1

CDR3nt: TGTGCCAGCAGTCTCTTGGGACAACTCGCAGCTGGAAACACCATATATTTT
CDR3aa: CASSLLGQLAAGNTIYF
len: 17
d_gene: NA
abundance: many
j_gene: TRBJ1-3
v_gene: TRBV7-9

CDR3nt: TGTGCCAGCAGCTCAGGGCCTCAGCCCCAGCATTTT
CDR3aa: CASSSGPQPQHF
len: 12
d_gene: NA
abundance: many
j_gene: TRBJ1-5
v_gene: TRBV7-9

CDR3nt: TGTGCCAGCAGGGCGACTAGCGGAGTCACCGGGGAGCTGTTTTTT
CDR3aa: CASRATSGVTGELFF
len: 15
d_gene: TRBD2
abundance: NA
j_gene: TRBJ2-2
v_gene: TRBV28

CDR3nt: TGTGCCAGCAGTTCTCGGGGGACAGCTAATTCACCCCTCCACTTT
CDR3aa: CASSSRGTANSPLHF
len: 15
d_gene: TRBD1
abundance: many
j_gene: TRBJ1-6
v_gene: TRBV6-5

CDR3nt: TGTGCCAGCAGCTGGGCCGCCAGCGGTGCGGGCTACGAGCAGTACTTC
CDR3aa: CASSWAASGAGYEQYF
len: 16
d_gene: NA
abundance: many
j_gene: TRBJ2-7
v_gene: TRBV11-1

CDR3nt: TGCAGCGTGGACAGGGGCAATTCCTACGAGCAGTACTTC
CDR3aa: CSVDRGNSYEQYF
len: 13
d_gene: TRBD1
abundance: many
j_gene: TRBJ2-7
v_gene: TRBV29-1

CDR3nt: TGTGCCATCAGTGGTACCGGGACATTAGGAAACACCATATATTTT
CDR3aa: CAISGTGTLGNTIYF
len: 15
d_gene: NA
abundance: many
j_gene: TRBJ1-3
v_gene: TRBV10-3

CDR3nt: TGTGCCAGCAGTGAAGCTTCTCTACTGAACACTGAAGCTTTCTTT
CDR3aa: CASSEASLLNTEAFF
len: 15
d_gene: NA
abundance: NA
j_gene: TRBJ1-1
v_gene: TRBV6-1

CDR3nt: TGCGCCAGCAGTTTGCGGACTAGCGGGAGAAATGAGCAGTTCTTC
CDR3aa: CASSLRTSGRNEQFF
len: 15
d_gene: TRBD2
abundance: many
j_gene: TRBJ2-1
v_gene: TRBV5-1

CDR3nt: TGTGCCAGCAGCGTACTAGCGAACACCGGGGAGCTGTTTTTT
CDR3aa: CASSVLANTGELFF
len: 14
d_gene: NA
abundance: many
j_gene: TRBJ2-2
v_gene: TRBV11-3

CDR3nt: TGTGCCAGCAGTTACCGGCGGGAGAGCCCAGATACGCAGTATTTT
CDR3aa: CASSYRRESPDTQYF
len: 15
d_gene: TRBD2
abundance: NA
j_gene: TRBJ2-3
v_gene: TRBV6-5

CDR3nt: TGTGCCAGCAGCTTCCTCGGGACGCAGTATTTT
CDR3aa: CASSFLGTQYF
len: 11
d_gene: NA
abundance: NA
j_gene: TRBJ2-3
v_gene: TRBV13

CDR3nt: TGCGCCAGCAGCCAAGATAGGATAAGCGGGGGGGCAGTGGATACGCAGTATTTT
CDR3aa: CASSQDRISGGAVDTQYF
len: 18
d_gene: TRBD2
abundance: many
j_gene: TRBJ2-3
v_gene: TRBV4-3

CDR3nt: TGTGCCTGGAGTCAACATAATAATTCACCCCTCCACTTT
CDR3aa: CAWSQHNNSPLHF
len: 13
d_gene: NA
abundance: many
j_gene: TRBJ1-6
v_gene: TRBV30

CDR3nt: TGTGCCACCAGTGGGGGTAGCGAAGAGGGGGCCTACAATGAGCAGTTCTTC
CDR3aa: CATSGGSEEGAYNEQFF
len: 17
d_gene: NA
abundance: many
j_gene: TRBJ2-1
v_gene: TRBV24-1

CDR3nt: TGTGCCAGCAGGACCTGGGACAGGGGGTGGACCGGGGAGCTGTTTTTT
CDR3aa: CASRTWDRGWTGELFF
len: 16
d_gene: TRBD1
abundance: few
j_gene: TRBJ2-2
v_gene: TRBV27

CDR3nt: TGTGCCAGCAGCTTAGGACTAGCGGTCGAGGCAGATACGCAGTATTTT
CDR3aa: CASSLGLAVEADTQYF
len: 16
d_gene: TRBD2
abundance: many
j_gene: TRBJ2-3
v_gene: TRBV7-2

CDR3nt: TGTGCCAGTAGCTCCCCCGGTAGGGCAGGGTCCTACGAGCAGTACTTC
CDR3aa: CASSSPGRAGSYEQYF
len: 16
d_gene: NA
abundance: many
j_gene: TRBJ2-7
v_gene: TRBV19

CDR3nt: TGTGCCAGCAGCCCAACTCAGGCAGCGGGAGATACGCAGTATTTT
CDR3aa: CASSPTQAAGDTQYF
len: 15
d_gene: NA
abundance: many
j_gene: TRBJ2-3
v_gene: TRBV7-2

CDR3nt: TGTGCCAGCTCACCACGGGGCAACGAGCTGTTTTTT
CDR3aa: CASSPRGNELFF
len: 12
d_gene: NA
abundance: many
j_gene: TRBJ2-2
v_gene: TRBV18

CDR3nt: TGTGCCAGCAGCAAAGTAGAATCTGGCTACACCTTC
CDR3aa: CASSKVESGYTF
len: 12
d_gene: NA
abundance: many
j_gene: TRBJ1-2
v_gene: TRBV7-9

CDR3nt: TGTGCCAGCAGGGCCCCGGGACAGCGCTACTACGAGCAGTACTTC
CDR3aa: CASRAPGQRYYEQYF
len: 15
d_gene: TRBD1
abundance: many
j_gene: TRBJ2-7
v_gene: TRBV2

CDR3nt: TGTGCCAGCAGCGCGGACAGGCCCACAAGCTATGGCTACACCTTC
CDR3aa: CASSADRPTSYGYTF
len: 15
d_gene: TRBD1
abundance: NA
j_gene: TRBJ1-2
v_gene: TRBV9

CDR3nt: TGTGCCACCAGCAGAGAGTGGCGGAATGGCTACACCTTC
CDR3aa: CATSREWRNGYTF
len: 13
d_gene: NA
abundance: NA
j_gene: TRBJ1-2
v_gene: TRBV15

CDR3nt: TGTGCCAGCCAAGGACTAGCGGGAGTCGGGGACGAGCAGTACTTC
CDR3aa: CASQGLAGVGDEQYF
len: 15
d_gene: TRBD2
abundance: many
j_gene: TRBJ2-7
v_gene: TRBV7-9

CDR3nt: TGTGCCAGCACCTACGTCCAGGGGATGAAGGAAAAACTGTTTTTT
CDR3aa: CASTYVQGMKEKLFF
len: 15
d_gene: NA
abundance: many
j_gene: TRBJ1-4
v_gene: TRBV6-2/TRBV6-3

CDR3nt: TGTGCCAGCACCCATGACACTGAAGCTTTCTTT
CDR3aa: CASTHDTEAFF
len: 11
d_gene: NA
abundance: many
j_gene: TRBJ1-1
v_gene: TRBV6-2/TRBV6-3

CDR3nt: TGTGCCAGCACATCAGGGGGCTCTGGAAACACCATATATTTT
CDR3aa: CASTSGGSGNTIYF
len: 14
d_gene: TRBD1
abundance: many
j_gene: TRBJ1-3
v_gene: TRBV6-1

CDR3nt: TGTGCCAGCAGTGAAACAGCTACCTTTTCTCCCTACGAGCAGTACTTC
CDR3aa: CASSETATFSPYEQYF
len: 16
d_gene: NA
abundance: many
j_gene: TRBJ2-7
v_gene: TRBV6-1

CDR3nt: TGTGCCAGCAGCAATAGAGCGCTGGCGGCCGAATATACGCAGTATTTT
CDR3aa: CASSNRALAAEYTQYF
len: 16
d_gene: NA
abundance: many
j_gene: TRBJ2-3
v_gene: TRBV7-9

CDR3nt: TGTGCCAGCAGATCCGGGACAGGGGGCGACGAGCAGTACTTC
CDR3aa: CASRSGTGGDEQYF
len: 14
d_gene: TRBD1
abundance: many
j_gene: TRBJ2-7
v_gene: TRBV6-6

CDR3nt: TGTGCCAGCAGCCAAACAGGGCATGGCTACACCTTC
CDR3aa: CASSQTGHGYTF
len: 12
d_gene: NA
abundance: many
j_gene: TRBJ1-2
v_gene: TRBV16

CDR3nt: TGTGCCAGCAGCCCGGGGACTTGGACGGATGAGCAGTTCTTC
CDR3aa: CASSPGTWTDEQFF
len: 14
d_gene: NA
abundance: many
j_gene: TRBJ2-1
v_gene: TRBV7-2

CDR3nt: TGTGCCAGCAGTTTAAGCACAGGGGGAGAGCAGTACTTC
CDR3aa: CASSLSTGGEQYF
len: 13
d_gene: TRBD1
abundance: many
j_gene: TRBJ2-7
v_gene: TRBV27

CDR3nt: TGTGCCAGCACCGGGGGTAGCTTGAACACCGGGGAGCTGTTTTTT
CDR3aa: CASTGGSLNTGELFF
len: 15
d_gene: NA
abundance: many
j_gene: TRBJ2-2
v_gene: TRBV12-3/TRBV12-4

CDR3nt: TGCGCCAGCAGCTTGGAGCGGGGGGCGGGTTCTGAAGCTTTCTTT
CDR3aa: CASSLERGAGSEAFF
len: 15
d_gene: NA
abundance: few
j_gene: TRBJ1-1
v_gene: TRBV5-1